The 9 T cell receptor beta chains given below trace back to one sample, sequenced in a study of long-term antiretroviral therapy in people with HIV. The assay, immunoSEQ v3.0, was run at survey level. Only in-frame clones appear in the TCRdb table, and some are missing; sequencing was by immunoSEQ multiplex PCR. The sample lists some 19,000 clones, about 89% occurring once. This sample comprised unsorted PBMCs, obtained approximately 2.5 years after starting antiretroviral therapy. The source of these receptors is a woman between 50 and 59 years old with HIV.

J is TRBJ2-1 and V is TRBV5-1; no clear D gene. The CDR3 runs to 12 residues. Germline CDR1 SGHRS, CDR2 YFSETQ. V lost 5 bases to trimming and J lost 2 bases, with 5 bases between them. CDR3 DNA: TGCGCCAGCAGAATCGCCTACAATGAGCAGTTCTTC. Translating it yields CASRIAYNEQFF.

V gene TRBV5-1 combines with J gene TRBJ1-1; 10 nucleotides line up with TRBD1. Germline lookup yields CDR1 SGHRS and CDR2 YFSETQ. This CDR3 has 16 amino acids. The V and J ends lost 7 bases and 0 bases, in that order; junction bases with no gene match: 9. CDR3 amino acids: CASLTGGRPMNTEAFF. The CDR3 coding sequence is TGCGCCAGCCTGACAGGGGGCCGACCCATGAACACTGAAGCTTTCTTT.

This chain links TRBV7-9 with TRBJ2-2; 7 bases agree with TRBD1. The CDR3 length is 16 residues. Looked up from germline, CDR1 is SEHNR and CDR2 is FQNEAQ (reference sequence). Unmatched junction bases numbered 5, after V lost 3 bases and J lost 1 base. CDR3 in amino acids: CASSFPGTENTGELFF. CDR3 coding DNA: TGTGCCAGCAGCTTTCCCGGGACAGAGAACACCGGGGAGCTGTTTTTT.

CDR3 loop: CASSQEARTGELFF. CDR3 nucleotides: TGTGCCAGCAGCCAAGAGGCTCGAACCGGGGAGCTGTTTTTT. The V gene is TRBV4-2, the J gene TRBJ2-2; D gene unclear. CDR3 length: 14 residues. Trimming removed 0 bases from V and 5 bases from J, with 7 bases in between. The germline CDR1 and CDR2 sequences are LGHNA and YNFKEQ.

In its sample, this clone was seen a few times. The J gene is TRBJ1-1, the V gene TRBV4-1; no clear D gene. The CDR3 is 12 amino acids. The germline V gene has CDR1 MGHRA and CDR2 YSYEKL. V lost 3 bases and J 8 bases, leaving 10 bases between the germline ends. The CDR3 DNA reads TGCGCCAGCAGCCATCATCAGGCGGAAGCTTTCTTT. The encoded protein is CASSHHQAEAFF.

The J gene is TRBJ2-6, the V gene TRBV5-6, with TRBD1 matching over 7 bases. The CDR3 totals 15 residues. Germline CDR1 and CDR2: SGHDT and YYEEEE. J lost 3 bases, V lost 4 bases, and 4 bases had no gene match. The chain's CDR3 is CASSPTGVGANVLTF. CDR3 nucleotides: TGTGCCAGCAGCCCCACAGGGGTTGGGGCCAACGTCCTGACTTTC. Full variable domain (outside the CDR3, taken from reference TRBV5-6 and TRBJ2-6): DAGVTQSPTHLIKTRGQQVTLRCSPKSGHDTVSWYQQALGQGPQFIFQYYEEEERQRGNFPDRFSGHQFPNYSSELNVNALLLGDSALYLCASSPTGVGANVLTFGAGSRLTVL.

V and J are TRBV5-1 and TRBJ1-3; TRBD1 might be the D (6 bases). The germline gives CDR1 SGHRS, CDR2 YFSETQ. Deletions cut 7 bases from V and 0 bases from J, with 11 bases between. This CDR3 contains 14 residues. The CDR3 DNA reads as TGCGCCAGCTCGCAGGGGAACTCTGGAAACACCATATATTTT. Its translation is CASSQGNSGNTIYF.

CDR3 nucleotides: TGCGCCAGCAGCTTGGAAGTCGATAAGTACTACGAGCAGTACTTC. Protein sequence: CASSLEVDKYYEQYF. The gene calls are TRBV5-1 and TRBJ2-7; D remains unclear. The CDR3 totals 15 residues. V was trimmed by 0 bases and J by 3 bases, leaving 13 bases between them. The germline V gene encodes CDR1 SGHRS and CDR2 YFSETQ.

This sequence joins TRBV27 and TRBJ2-7; D unclear. The CDR3 loop spans 15 amino acids. V shed 6 bases and J shed 0 bases, with 15 bases lying between them. Germline values: CDR1 MNHEY, CDR2 SMNVEV (reference sequence). The CDR3 DNA sequence: TGTGCCAGCAGCCCCACACAATTAAGCTCCTACGAGCAGTACTTC. Amino acids: CASSPTQLSSYEQYF.